The rows below give T cell receptor beta chains drawn from one sample of a study of cytomegalovirus exposure and HLA in healthy donors. The table came from immunoSEQ multiplex PCR; TCRdb's copy has only in-frame clones and leaves some out. Found here are fewer than 250,000 clones, roughly 88% of them singletons; the top ten hold approximately 0.71%. Sample: PBMCs. These receptors were obtained from a boy between 2 and 10 years old in good health and CMV-seronegative. CDR3s include the opening cysteine and the closing phenylalanine or tryptophan. Each record gives: J gene, clone size, V gene, D gene, CDR3 length, CDR3 DNA, CDR3 protein. D genes are given only for firm matches. Where a row states a size, it is once, few, many or the class of an expanded clone; other rows omit it.

j_gene: TRBJ2-4; abundance: -; v_gene: TRBV6-1; d_gene: TRBD1; len: 18; CDR3nt: TGTGCCAGCAGTGGGGCAAGACAGGGCCTGGTAGCCAAAAACATTCAGTACTTC; CDR3aa: CASSGARQGLVAKNIQYF
j_gene: TRBJ1-1; abundance: few; v_gene: TRBV6-6; d_gene: -; len: 16; CDR3nt: TGTGCCAGCAGCCCGAACACCTTAGGGGTGAACACTGAAGCTTTCTTT; CDR3aa: CASSPNTLGVNTEAFF
j_gene: TRBJ2-5; abundance: -; v_gene: TRBV9; d_gene: -; len: 16; CDR3nt: TGTGCCAGCAGCGTACTGCCTCAGGGGGGACGAGAGACCCAGTACTTC; CDR3aa: CASSVLPQGGRETQYF
j_gene: TRBJ2-2; abundance: -; v_gene: TRBV2; d_gene: -; len: 13; CDR3nt: TGTGCCAGCAGGGACTCCATCACCGGGGAGCTGTTTTTT; CDR3aa: CASRDSITGELFF
j_gene: TRBJ2-5; abundance: -; v_gene: TRBV7-9; d_gene: TRBD1; len: 14; CDR3nt: TGTGCCAGCAGCTCGGACAGGGCTAGGGAGACCCAGTACTTC; CDR3aa: CASSSDRARETQYF
j_gene: TRBJ2-3; abundance: -; v_gene: TRBV7-9; d_gene: TRBD1; len: 14; CDR3nt: TGTGCCAGCAGCCGGGACAGGGAAGCAGATACGCAGTATTTT; CDR3aa: CASSRDREADTQYF
j_gene: TRBJ2-1; abundance: -; v_gene: TRBV6-6; d_gene: TRBD2; len: 16; CDR3nt: TGTGCCAGCAGCGGCGGGATAGCGGGAGGGCCAGATGAGCAGTTCTTC; CDR3aa: CASSGGIAGGPDEQFF
j_gene: TRBJ2-7; abundance: -; v_gene: TRBV6-5; d_gene: TRBD1; len: 11; CDR3nt: TGTGCCAGCAGGACAGGGTACGAGCAGTACTTC; CDR3aa: CASRTGYEQYF
j_gene: TRBJ1-2; abundance: -; v_gene: TRBV6-4; d_gene: TRBD1; len: 14; CDR3nt: TGTGCCAGCAGCCCTATGACAGGGGGCGGCGGCTACACCTTC; CDR3aa: CASSPMTGGGGYTF
j_gene: TRBJ2-2; abundance: once; v_gene: TRBV6-1; d_gene: TRBD1; len: 14; CDR3nt: TGTGCCAGCAGCGTGGACAGGTCGACCGGGGAGCTGTTTTTT; CDR3aa: CASSVDRSTGELFF
j_gene: TRBJ2-1; abundance: -; v_gene: TRBV6-6; d_gene: -; len: 12; CDR3nt: TGTGCCAGCATCAAAGGGGTGGTAGAGCAGTTCTTC; CDR3aa: CASIKGVVEQFF
j_gene: TRBJ2-3; abundance: -; v_gene: TRBV6-4; d_gene: TRBD2; len: 15; CDR3nt: TGTGCCAGCAGTGACGGGGGACTAGACACAGATACGCAGTATTTT; CDR3aa: CASSDGGLDTDTQYF
j_gene: TRBJ2-4; abundance: once; v_gene: TRBV18; d_gene: -; len: 15; CDR3nt: TGTGCCAGCTCACCACCGGCTAGCGCCAAAAACATTCAGTACTTC; CDR3aa: CASSPPASAKNIQYF
j_gene: TRBJ2-2; abundance: -; v_gene: TRBV30; d_gene: -; len: 11; CDR3nt: TGTGCCTGGAGCGGAGGGCGGGAGCTGTTTTTT; CDR3aa: CAWSGGRELFF
j_gene: TRBJ1-2; abundance: -; v_gene: TRBV29-1; d_gene: -; len: 14; CDR3nt: TGCAGCGTTGTCAAGGACATGTCAGGCCGCGGCTACACCTTC; CDR3aa: CSVVKDMSGRGYTF
j_gene: TRBJ2-5; abundance: -; v_gene: TRBV11-1; d_gene: -; len: 11; CDR3nt: TGTGCCAGCAGCCGGGGGGAGACCCAGTACTTC; CDR3aa: CASSRGETQYF
j_gene: TRBJ2-7; abundance: -; v_gene: TRBV5-1; d_gene: TRBD1; len: 15; CDR3nt: TGCGCCAGCAGCGTCCGGGACAGGGGTTCCTACGAGCAGTACTTC; CDR3aa: CASSVRDRGSYEQYF
j_gene: TRBJ2-7; abundance: -; v_gene: TRBV5-1; d_gene: TRBD1; len: 15; CDR3nt: TGCGCCAGCAGCATGAGACAGGGGCGTCAATACGAGCAGTACTTC; CDR3aa: CASSMRQGRQYEQYF
j_gene: TRBJ2-1; abundance: -; v_gene: TRBV25-1; d_gene: TRBD1; len: 13; CDR3nt: TGTGCCACGTCGGGACAGGGCAACAATGAGCAGTTCTTC; CDR3aa: CATSGQGNNEQFF
j_gene: TRBJ2-1; abundance: -; v_gene: TRBV19; d_gene: -; len: 15; CDR3nt: TGTGCCAGTAGTATAGAGGGGGCCCCCTACAATGAGCAGTTCTTC; CDR3aa: CASSIEGAPYNEQFF
j_gene: TRBJ2-1; abundance: -; v_gene: TRBV11-3; d_gene: TRBD2; len: 17; CDR3nt: TGTGCCAGCAGCTTAGGCGAAGCTAGCGGGAGTTGGGATGAGCAGTTCTTC; CDR3aa: CASSLGEASGSWDEQFF
j_gene: TRBJ2-2; abundance: once; v_gene: TRBV19; d_gene: -; len: 14; CDR3nt: TGTGCCAGTAGTGTGCAGGGTGGCACCGGGGAGCTGTTTTTT; CDR3aa: CASSVQGGTGELFF
j_gene: TRBJ2-3; abundance: -; v_gene: TRBV30; d_gene: -; len: 13; CDR3nt: TGTGCCTGGAGTTTCCGGAGCACAGATACGCAGTATTTT; CDR3aa: CAWSFRSTDTQYF
j_gene: TRBJ1-1; abundance: -; v_gene: TRBV10-3; d_gene: TRBD1; len: 15; CDR3nt: TGTGCCATCAGAGGACAGGACATGAGGAACACTGAAGCTTTCTTT; CDR3aa: CAIRGQDMRNTEAFF
j_gene: TRBJ2-1; abundance: -; v_gene: TRBV7-9; d_gene: -; len: 14; CDR3nt: TGTGCCAGCGTAATGGTAGGGGGATCCAATGAGCAGTTCTTC; CDR3aa: CASVMVGGSNEQFF
j_gene: TRBJ1-2; abundance: once; v_gene: TRBV18; d_gene: -; len: 14; CDR3nt: TGTGCCAGCTCACCACCGGGAGGAGCGGGAGGCTACACCTTC; CDR3aa: CASSPPGGAGGYTF
j_gene: TRBJ2-7; abundance: -; v_gene: TRBV6-5; d_gene: -; len: 13; CDR3nt: TGTGCCAGCAGTGTATCAGGGATCGGGGAGCAGTACTTC; CDR3aa: CASSVSGIGEQYF
j_gene: TRBJ1-1; abundance: few; v_gene: TRBV29-1; d_gene: -; len: 11; CDR3nt: TGCGAAGGACACCTGAACACTGAAGCTTTCTTT; CDR3aa: CEGHLNTEAFF
j_gene: TRBJ1-3; abundance: -; v_gene: TRBV10-3; d_gene: -; len: 13; CDR3nt: TGTGCCATCAGTGACAGGGCTAGTAACACCATATATTTT; CDR3aa: CAISDRASNTIYF
j_gene: TRBJ2-1; abundance: -; v_gene: TRBV6-1; d_gene: TRBD2; len: 14; CDR3nt: TGTGCCAGCAGCTCGACTAGCGGGAGCAATGAGCAGTTCTTC; CDR3aa: CASSSTSGSNEQFF
j_gene: TRBJ1-2; abundance: -; v_gene: TRBV13; d_gene: -; len: 16; CDR3nt: TGTGCCAGCAGCTTAGGGGGGGGAACCTATAACTATGGCTACACCTTC; CDR3aa: CASSLGGGTYNYGYTF
j_gene: TRBJ2-5; abundance: -; v_gene: TRBV4-1; d_gene: TRBD2; len: 16; CDR3nt: TGCGCCAGCAGCCAAGCTACTAGCGGAACCCAAGAGACCCAGTACTTC; CDR3aa: CASSQATSGTQETQYF
j_gene: TRBJ1-4; abundance: -; v_gene: TRBV6-4; d_gene: -; len: 14; CDR3nt: TGTGCCAGCAGTGAAAAGGGGGAAAAGGAAAAACTGTTTTTT; CDR3aa: CASSEKGEKEKLFF
j_gene: TRBJ2-1; abundance: -; v_gene: TRBV4-2; d_gene: -; len: 12; CDR3nt: TGTGCCAGCAGCCGCAGGTTTAATGAGCAGTTCTTC; CDR3aa: CASSRRFNEQFF
j_gene: TRBJ1-1; abundance: -; v_gene: TRBV6-6; d_gene: -; len: 12; CDR3nt: TGTGCCAGCAGTGAGTCAGGGGCTGAAGCTTTCTTT; CDR3aa: CASSESGAEAFF
j_gene: TRBJ1-4; abundance: -; v_gene: TRBV21-1; d_gene: -; len: 12; CDR3nt: TGTGCCAACGGACAGGGGAATGAAAAACTGTTTTTT; CDR3aa: CANGQGNEKLFF
j_gene: TRBJ2-7; abundance: -; v_gene: TRBV27; d_gene: TRBD1; len: 17; CDR3nt: TGTGCCAGCAGTATGCTCCGGGACAGGCCCGGTTCCTACGAGCAGTACTTC; CDR3aa: CASSMLRDRPGSYEQYF
j_gene: TRBJ2-7; abundance: -; v_gene: TRBV4-1; d_gene: TRBD2; len: 12; CDR3nt: TGCGCCAGCAGCCCCGGGGGGGACGAGCAGTACTTC; CDR3aa: CASSPGGDEQYF
j_gene: TRBJ1-5; abundance: -; v_gene: TRBV19; d_gene: -; len: 14; CDR3nt: TGTGCCAGTAGTATCGGAGGGATAGCCCATCCCCAGCATTTT; CDR3aa: CASSIGGIAHPQHF
j_gene: TRBJ2-5; abundance: -; v_gene: TRBV6-1; d_gene: TRBD2; len: 13; CDR3nt: TGTGCCATCCGGGAGGGGTCCCGGGAGACCCAGTACTTC; CDR3aa: CAIREGSRETQYF
j_gene: TRBJ2-3; abundance: -; v_gene: TRBV18; d_gene: TRBD2; len: 17; CDR3nt: TGTGCCAGCTCACCACTGTCGAGCGGGGGAGGCACAGATACGCAGTATTTT; CDR3aa: CASSPLSSGGGTDTQYF
j_gene: TRBJ2-2; abundance: -; v_gene: TRBV19; d_gene: -; len: 17; CDR3nt: TGTGCCAGTAGTATAGAATGGGGCGGGGTCGGGACCGGGGAGCTGTTTTTT; CDR3aa: CASSIEWGGVGTGELFF
j_gene: TRBJ1-6; abundance: -; v_gene: TRBV6-5; d_gene: TRBD1; len: 15; CDR3nt: TGTGCCAGCAGTTACCGCCCACAGGGGTTAGGTCCCCTCCACTTT; CDR3aa: CASSYRPQGLGPLHF
j_gene: TRBJ1-5; abundance: -; v_gene: TRBV29-1; d_gene: TRBD1; len: 15; CDR3nt: TGCAGCGTTATCGAACAGGGGGCCGAGGGTCAGCCCCAGCATTTT; CDR3aa: CSVIEQGAEGQPQHF
j_gene: TRBJ2-7; abundance: -; v_gene: TRBV9; d_gene: TRBD2; len: 15; CDR3nt: TGTGCCAGCAGCGTAGCGGGGGGGCCTACCTACGAGCAGTACTTC; CDR3aa: CASSVAGGPTYEQYF
j_gene: TRBJ2-7; abundance: -; v_gene: TRBV18; d_gene: -; len: 14; CDR3nt: TGTGCCAGCTCACCACTAAGGGGCTGTTACGAGCAGTACTTC; CDR3aa: CASSPLRGCYEQYF
j_gene: TRBJ2-3; abundance: -; v_gene: TRBV4-1; d_gene: TRBD2; len: 16; CDR3nt: TGCGCCAGCAGGAAAGTGGGAGGGCCGGTAGGAGATACGCAGTATTTT; CDR3aa: CASRKVGGPVGDTQYF
j_gene: TRBJ2-1; abundance: -; v_gene: TRBV13; d_gene: TRBD2; len: 17; CDR3nt: TGTGCCAGCAGCTTAGAGTCTCTAGCGGGACTAGCCAATGAGCAGTTCTTC; CDR3aa: CASSLESLAGLANEQFF
j_gene: TRBJ2-7; abundance: -; v_gene: TRBV4-1; d_gene: TRBD1; len: 17; CDR3nt: TGCGCCAGCAGCCGCGACCTCCGGGACAGGTCAACCTACGAGCAGTACTTC; CDR3aa: CASSRDLRDRSTYEQYF
j_gene: TRBJ1-5; abundance: -; v_gene: TRBV6-6; d_gene: TRBD1; len: 14; CDR3nt: TGTGCCAGCACCAGGGACAGGGGGGTTCAGCCCCAGCATTTT; CDR3aa: CASTRDRGVQPQHF
j_gene: TRBJ2-7; abundance: -; v_gene: TRBV19; d_gene: TRBD1; len: 13; CDR3nt: TGTGCCAGCCGGACAGGGCAGACCGGCGAGCAGTACTTC; CDR3aa: CASRTGQTGEQYF
j_gene: TRBJ1-2; abundance: -; v_gene: TRBV6-5; d_gene: -; len: 15; CDR3nt: TGTGCCAGCAGTTACGGCCGGGACTGGAACTATGGCTACACCTTC; CDR3aa: CASSYGRDWNYGYTF
j_gene: TRBJ1-2; abundance: -; v_gene: TRBV5-1; d_gene: TRBD1; len: 15; CDR3nt: TGCGCCAGCAGCTTGGGAGTCCAGGGGGAGTATGGCTACACCTTC; CDR3aa: CASSLGVQGEYGYTF
j_gene: TRBJ1-1; abundance: -; v_gene: TRBV19; d_gene: -; len: 14; CDR3nt: TGTGCCAGTAGTATGAACGGGAGGGTCACTGAAGCTTTCTTT; CDR3aa: CASSMNGRVTEAFF
j_gene: TRBJ2-3; abundance: once; v_gene: TRBV6-1; d_gene: TRBD1; len: 13; CDR3nt: TGTGCCTTGGGGACAGGGTACACAGATACGCAGTATTTT; CDR3aa: CALGTGYTDTQYF
j_gene: TRBJ1-6; abundance: -; v_gene: TRBV5-8; d_gene: TRBD1; len: 14; CDR3nt: TGTGCCAGCAGCTTGGACAGGGGATATTCACCCCTCCACTTT; CDR3aa: CASSLDRGYSPLHF
j_gene: TRBJ2-5; abundance: once; v_gene: TRBV4-1; d_gene: TRBD2; len: 15; CDR3nt: TGCGCCAGCAGCCACTGGACTAGCGGGGGGGGGACCCAGTACTTC; CDR3aa: CASSHWTSGGGTQYF
j_gene: TRBJ2-2; abundance: -; v_gene: TRBV7-6; d_gene: -; len: 16; CDR3nt: TGTGCCAGCAGACGAAACGACAGAACGAACACCGGGGAGCTGTTTTTT; CDR3aa: CASRRNDRTNTGELFF
j_gene: TRBJ1-1; abundance: -; v_gene: TRBV11-2; d_gene: -; len: 14; CDR3nt: TGTGCCAGCAGCTATCTAAGCCTGAACACTGAAGCTTTCTTT; CDR3aa: CASSYLSLNTEAFF
j_gene: TRBJ2-7; abundance: -; v_gene: TRBV5-4; d_gene: TRBD2; len: 14; CDR3nt: TGTGCCAGCAGCCCGGGACTAGCGGTCTACGAGCAGTACTTC; CDR3aa: CASSPGLAVYEQYF